A selection of T cell receptor beta chains follows, all from one sample in a study of T cell changes during pregnancy in multiple sclerosis. TCRdb keeps only in-frame clones here, not all; method: immunoSEQ multiplex PCR. This sample has roughly 97,000 clones; about nine tenths occur once, and the top ten carry 0.7% to 0.9%. This specimen consisted of peripheral blood, obtained in the second trimester of pregnancy. Receptor source: a female donor in good health, enrolled as a control in a pregnancy study. CDR3s include the opening cysteine and the closing phenylalanine or tryptophan. The D gene is left open where the match is weak.

TRBV9	TRBJ2-3	TRBD2	CASSSRLAGRTDTQYF	TGTGCCAGCAGCTCCCGACTAGCGGGGCGCACAGATACGCAGTATTTT
TRBV28	TRBJ2-2	TRBD2	CASSEREGTTGELFF	TGTGCCAGCAGTGAGCGGGAGGGTACCACCGGGGAGCTGTTTTTT
TRBV4-3	TRBJ1-4	TRBD1	CASSPLQGAGVLFF	TGCGCCAGCAGCCCCCTACAGGGGGCGGGGGTACTGTTTTTT
TRBV7-9	TRBJ1-4	NA	CASSLEGRINEKLFF	TGTGCCAGCAGCTTAGAGGGGCGGATTAATGAAAAACTGTTTTTT
TRBV5-6	TRBJ1-5	TRBD1	CASSPGTGGYNQPQHF	TGTGCCAGCAGCCCGGGGACAGGGGGTTACAATCAGCCCCAGCATTTT
TRBV2	TRBJ1-1	TRBD1	CASSDRGQMNTEAFF	TGTGCCAGCAGTGACAGGGGACAGATGAACACTGAAGCTTTCTTT
TRBV5-4	TRBJ2-3	TRBD2	CASAGGPEDTQYF	TGTGCCAGCGCGGGAGGGCCGGAAGATACGCAGTATTTT
TRBV9	TRBJ1-3	NA	CASSRRGRSSGNTIYF	TGTGCCAGCAGCCGTCGAGGTCGGAGCTCTGGAAACACCATATATTTT
TRBV18	TRBJ2-7	TRBD2	CASSKTSGEYEQYF	TGTGCCAGCTCAAAGACTAGCGGGGAATACGAGCAGTACTTC
TRBV4-1	TRBJ2-4	TRBD2	CASSRAPGLVMEDIQYF	TGCGCCAGCAGCCGGGCACCGGGACTAGTGATGGAAGACATTCAGTACTTC